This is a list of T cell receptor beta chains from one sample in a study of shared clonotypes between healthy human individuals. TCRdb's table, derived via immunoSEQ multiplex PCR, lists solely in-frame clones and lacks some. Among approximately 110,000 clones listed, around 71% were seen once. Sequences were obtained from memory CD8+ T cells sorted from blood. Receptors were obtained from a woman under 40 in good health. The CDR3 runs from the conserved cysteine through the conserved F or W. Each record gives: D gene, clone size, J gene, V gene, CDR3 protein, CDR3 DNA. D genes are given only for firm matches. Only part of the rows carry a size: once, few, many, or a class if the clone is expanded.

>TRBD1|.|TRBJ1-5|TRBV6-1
CASRDRDNQPQHF
TGTGCCAGCAGAGACAGGGACAATCAGCCCCAGCATTTT
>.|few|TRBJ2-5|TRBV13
CASSLWGETQYF
TGTGCCAGCAGTTTATGGGGGGAGACCCAGTACTTC
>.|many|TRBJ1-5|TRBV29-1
CSGSNQPQHF
TGCAGCGGGAGCAATCAGCCCCAGCATTTT
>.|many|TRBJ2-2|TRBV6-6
CASSYSEVTELFF
TGTGCCAGCAGTTACTCTGAGGTTACGGAGCTGTTTTTT
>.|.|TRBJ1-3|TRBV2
CASSENSASGNTIYF
TGTGCCAGCAGTGAGAACAGCGCCTCTGGAAACACCATATATTTT
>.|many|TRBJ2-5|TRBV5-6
CASSLGTYQETQYF
TGTGCCAGCAGCTTGGGGACGTACCAAGAGACCCAGTACTTC
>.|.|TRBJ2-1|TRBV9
CASSGPDYNEQFF
TGTGCCAGCAGCGGCCCGGACTACAATGAGCAGTTCTTC
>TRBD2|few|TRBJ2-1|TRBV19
CASSIRLAGIHEQFF
TGTGCCAGTAGTATTAGACTAGCGGGAATACATGAGCAGTTCTTC
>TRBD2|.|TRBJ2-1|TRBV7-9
CASSPRRLAGGQNEQFF
TGTGCCAGCAGCCCCCGTCGGCTAGCGGGAGGCCAGAATGAGCAGTTCTTC
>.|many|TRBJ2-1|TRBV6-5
CASSYSDPRDNEQFF
TGTGCCAGCAGTTACTCGGATCCTAGGGACAATGAGCAGTTCTTC
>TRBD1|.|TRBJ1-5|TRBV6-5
CASRPRTGHQPQHF
TGTGCCAGCAGGCCTAGGACAGGGCATCAGCCCCAGCATTTT
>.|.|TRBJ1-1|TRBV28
CASLRGAGWVTEAFF
TGTGCCAGCCTGAGGGGGGCAGGTTGGGTCACTGAAGCTTTCTTT
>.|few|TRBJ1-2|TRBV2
CASSASPNYGYTF
TGTGCCAGCAGTGCTAGTCCTAACTATGGCTACACCTTC
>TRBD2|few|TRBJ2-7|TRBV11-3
CASSLGLASYEQYF
TGTGCCAGCAGCTTAGGACTAGCAAGCTACGAGCAGTACTTC
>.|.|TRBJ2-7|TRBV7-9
CASSFRRESEQYF
TGTGCCAGCAGCTTTAGGCGGGAAAGCGAGCAGTACTTC
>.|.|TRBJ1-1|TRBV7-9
CASSLGGDTEAFF
TGTGCCAGCAGCTTAGGGGGGGACACTGAAGCTTTCTTT
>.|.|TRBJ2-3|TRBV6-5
CASSYSSGHTDTQYF
TGTGCCAGCAGTTACTCGTCGGGTCACACAGATACGCAGTATTTT
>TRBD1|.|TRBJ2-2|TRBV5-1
CASSQGDRDTGELFF
TGCGCCAGCAGCCAGGGGGACAGGGACACCGGGGAGCTGTTTTTT
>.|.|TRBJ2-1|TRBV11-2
CASSSGGYNEQFF
TGTGCCAGCAGCTCCGGCGGTTACAATGAGCAGTTCTTC
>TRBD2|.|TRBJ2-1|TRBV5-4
CASSLGGRGLNEQFF
TGTGCCAGCAGCTTGGGAGGGAGGGGCCTAAATGAGCAGTTCTTC
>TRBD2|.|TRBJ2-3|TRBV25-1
CASSERASGRVQDTQYF
TGTGCCAGCAGTGAAAGGGCTAGCGGGAGAGTTCAAGATACGCAGTATTTT
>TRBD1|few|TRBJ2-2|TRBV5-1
CASSSTGGFLGELFF
TGCGCCAGCAGCTCTACAGGGGGCTTCTTAGGGGAGCTGTTTTTT